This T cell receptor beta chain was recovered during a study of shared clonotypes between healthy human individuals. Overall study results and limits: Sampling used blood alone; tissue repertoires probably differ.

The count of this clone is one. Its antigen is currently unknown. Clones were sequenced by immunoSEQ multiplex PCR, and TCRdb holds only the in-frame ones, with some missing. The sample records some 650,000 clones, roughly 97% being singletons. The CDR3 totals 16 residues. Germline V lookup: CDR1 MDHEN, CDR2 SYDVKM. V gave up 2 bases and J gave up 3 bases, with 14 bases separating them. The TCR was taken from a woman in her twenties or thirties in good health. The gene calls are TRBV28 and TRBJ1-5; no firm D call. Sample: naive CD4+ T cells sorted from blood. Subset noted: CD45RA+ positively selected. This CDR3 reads CASSLTGLGYNQPQHF. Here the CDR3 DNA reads TGTGCCAGCAGTTTAACGGGTTTGGGGTACAATCAGCCCCAGCATTTT.